Below are 8 T cell receptor beta chains sequenced from a single sample in a study of T-cell reconstitution after alpha-beta-depleted transplantation in children. This sample's TCRbeta library carried unique molecular identifier barcodes. TCRdb re-called the PCR reads with MiXCR, one entry per CDR3 protein. The data show about 640,000 distinct CDR3 sequences, with roughly 15% seen just once and approximately 1% held by the top ten. The sample consisted of PBMCs from the stem cell graft donor, taken from the stem cell graft. These receptors all come from a human donor who donated a stem cell graft to a child with acute myeloid leukemia.

This clonotype was found many times. V and J are TRBV20-1 and TRBJ2-7; 11 bases match TRBD2. Germline loops: CDR1 DFQATT, CDR2 SNEGSKA (reference sequence). The J segment lost 2 bases and the V segment lost 3 bases, leaving 6 bases of the junction unmatched. The CDR3 spans 15 residues. The CDR3 nucleotides read TGCAGTGCTAGGGGCCTAGCGGGGGGCCCCTACGAGCAGTACTTC. Its translation is CSARGLAGGPYEQYF.

This clonotype appeared a single time. Being one base from a much bigger clone, this may be a read error. The gene calls are TRBV20-1 and TRBJ2-3; tentative D call: TRBD2 (7 bases). There are 14 residues in the CDR3. CDR1 is DFQATT, CDR2 SNEGSKA, per germline (reference sequence). The CDR3 loop is CSAPGRGPTDTRYF. CDR3 DNA sequence: TGCAGTGCCCCAGGGCGGGGGCCCACAGATACGCGGTATTTT.

This clonotype has more than one count but fewer than ten. CDR3 coding DNA: TGTGCCAGCAGCTTAGATAGGGTAAGAGGCAATGAGCAGTTCTTC. It yields the protein CASSLDRVRGNEQFF. The J gene is TRBJ2-1, the V gene TRBV11-2; the D is unclear. CDR3 length equals 15 residues. V was cut by 0 bases and J by 6 bases, with 12 bases left in between. CDR1 is SGHAT and CDR2 is FQNNGV in the germline V gene.

This clonotype was detected only a few times. The chain recombines TRBV24-1 with TRBJ2-1; 13 bases map to TRBD2. J lost 6 bases, V lost 9 bases, and 16 bases had no gene match. This CDR3 spans 18 amino acids. Per germline, CDR1 KGHDR and CDR2 SFDVKD. CDR3 bases: TGTGCCACCTCCTCTCCGGGACTAGCGGGGAAAGTCGGCAATGAGCAGTTCTTC. It translates to CATSSPGLAGKVGNEQFF.

The V gene is TRBV7-7, the J gene TRBJ1-4; TRBD1 aligns across 7 bases. Trimming at V came to 6 bases and at J to 5 bases, leaving 3 bases not matched to a gene. This CDR3 spans 13 amino acids. Germline V gene data show CDR1 as SSHAT and CDR2 as FNYEAQ (reference sequence). This chain's CDR3 is CASSRDRNEKLFF. CDR3 in DNA: TGTGCCAGCAGTCGGGACAGAAATGAAAAACTGTTTTTT.

This clonotype was counted between two and nine times. This chain connects TRBV24-1 to TRBJ1-4; D call uncertain. The V end was cut by 5 bases, the J end by 7 bases, with 7 bases between. CDR1 is KGHDR, CDR2 SFDVKD, per germline. The CDR3 totals 12 residues. The CDR3 spells CATSGEAEKLFF. As DNA, the CDR3 is TGTGCCACCAGTGGCGAGGCTGAAAAACTGTTTTTT.

This clonotype was seen ten or more times. The chain recombines TRBV20-1 with TRBJ1-6; possible D gene TRBD1, 5 bases. The CDR3 runs 14 residues. Germline V gene data show CDR1 as DFQATT and CDR2 as SNEGSKA (reference sequence). V lost 7 bases and J 5 bases, leaving 15 bases between the germline ends. The CDR3 nucleotides are TGCAGTGTTCCCTTGACAGTTGATAATTCACCCCTCCACTTT. This encodes CSVPLTVDNSPLHF.

This clonotype has only a few counts. This chain uses TRBV27 with TRBJ1-5; 8 positions match TRBD1. The CDR3 covers 17 residues. The germline gives CDR1 MNHEY, CDR2 SMNVEV (reference sequence). V lost 4 bases, J lost 0 bases, and 8 bases stayed unmatched. CDR3 in amino acids: CASSSGQGSYSNQPQHF. The DNA of the CDR3 is TGTGCCAGCAGTTCCGGACAGGGTAGCTATAGCAATCAGCCCCAGCATTTT.